This TCR beta chain was captured in a study of T cells in Graves' hyperthyroidism and ophthalmopathy. Amplification of TCR beta CDR3 regions was performed using RNA transcripts as template. An initial round of RT-PCR targeting the TCR CDR3 relied on the HTBI primer set. TCRdb re-called the multiplex PCR reads through MiXCR, storing one row per CDR3 protein. The data show roughly 580,000 distinct CDR3 sequences, roughly 46% seen once. The CDR3 sequence is 14 residues long. CDR1 SQVTM and CDR2 ANQGSEA come from the germline V gene. V was trimmed by 1 base and J by 2 bases, leaving 11 bases between them.

The chain is built from TRBV29-1 and TRBJ2-5; weak D call: TRBD1 (5 bases). Input material: peripheral blood or thyroid tissue (not recorded which). The TCR sequence derives from a woman under 30 with Graves' hyperthyroidism. The CDR3 loop reads CSVEGQPLQETQYF. CDR3 DNA sequence: TGCAGCGTTGAAGGACAGCCCTTACAAGAGACCCAGTACTTC.